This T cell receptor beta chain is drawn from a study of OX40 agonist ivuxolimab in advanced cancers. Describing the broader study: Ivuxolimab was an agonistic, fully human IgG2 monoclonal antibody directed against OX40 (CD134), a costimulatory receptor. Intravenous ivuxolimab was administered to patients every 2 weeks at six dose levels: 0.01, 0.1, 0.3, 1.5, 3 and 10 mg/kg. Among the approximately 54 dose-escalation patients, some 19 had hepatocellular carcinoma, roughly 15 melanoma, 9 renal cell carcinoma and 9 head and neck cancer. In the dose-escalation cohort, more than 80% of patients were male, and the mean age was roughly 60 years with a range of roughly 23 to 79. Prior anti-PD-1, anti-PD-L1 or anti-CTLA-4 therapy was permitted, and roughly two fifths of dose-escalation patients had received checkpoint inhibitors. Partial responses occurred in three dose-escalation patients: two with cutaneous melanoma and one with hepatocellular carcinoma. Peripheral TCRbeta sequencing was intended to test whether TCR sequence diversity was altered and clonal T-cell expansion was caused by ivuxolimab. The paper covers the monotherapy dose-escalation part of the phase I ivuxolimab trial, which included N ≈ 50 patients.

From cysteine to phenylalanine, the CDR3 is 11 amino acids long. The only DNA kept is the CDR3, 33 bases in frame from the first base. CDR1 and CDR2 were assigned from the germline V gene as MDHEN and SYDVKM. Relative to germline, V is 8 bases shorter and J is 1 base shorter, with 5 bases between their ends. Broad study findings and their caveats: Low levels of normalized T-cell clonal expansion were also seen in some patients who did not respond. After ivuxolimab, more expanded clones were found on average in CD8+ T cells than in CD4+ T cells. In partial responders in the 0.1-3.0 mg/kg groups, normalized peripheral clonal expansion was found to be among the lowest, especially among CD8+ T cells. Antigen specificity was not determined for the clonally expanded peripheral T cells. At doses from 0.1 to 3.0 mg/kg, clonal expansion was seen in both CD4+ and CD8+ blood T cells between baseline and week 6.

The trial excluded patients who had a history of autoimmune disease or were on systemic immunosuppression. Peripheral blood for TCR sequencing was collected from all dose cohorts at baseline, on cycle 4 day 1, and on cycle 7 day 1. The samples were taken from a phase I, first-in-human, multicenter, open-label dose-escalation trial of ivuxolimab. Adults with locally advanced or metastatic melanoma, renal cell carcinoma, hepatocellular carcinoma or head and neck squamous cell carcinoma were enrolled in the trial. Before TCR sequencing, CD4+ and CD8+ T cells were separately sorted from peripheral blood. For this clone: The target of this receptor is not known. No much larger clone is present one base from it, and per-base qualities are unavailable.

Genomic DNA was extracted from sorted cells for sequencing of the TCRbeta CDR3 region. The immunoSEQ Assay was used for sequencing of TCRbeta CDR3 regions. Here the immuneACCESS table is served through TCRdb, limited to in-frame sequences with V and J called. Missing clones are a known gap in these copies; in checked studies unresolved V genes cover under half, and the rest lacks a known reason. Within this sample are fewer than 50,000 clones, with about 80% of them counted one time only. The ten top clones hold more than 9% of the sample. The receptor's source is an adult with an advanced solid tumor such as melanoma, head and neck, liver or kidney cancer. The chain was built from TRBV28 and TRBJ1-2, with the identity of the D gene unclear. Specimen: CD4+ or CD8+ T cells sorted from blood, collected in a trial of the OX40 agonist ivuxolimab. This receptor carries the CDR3 CASFNNYGYTF. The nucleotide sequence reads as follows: TGTGCCAGCTTTAATAACTATGGCTACACCTTC.